Given below is one TCR beta chain in context. The data originate from a study of T cell changes during pregnancy in multiple sclerosis. Germline-derived CDR1 and CDR2 are LNHDA and SQIVND (reference sequence). The CDR3 is made up of 13 amino acids. With 10 bases clipped from V and 6 bases from J, the junction kept 6 bases outside the gene matches. TCRdb's table, derived via immunoSEQ multiplex PCR, lists solely in-frame clones and lacks some. The data hold around 100,000 clones, with around 94% observed a single time. The source of this sequence is a female donor with multiple sclerosis, enrolled in a pregnancy study. The chain employs TRBV19 and TRBJ1-5; TRBD1 agrees at 10 bases. The sample consisted of peripheral blood, taken after pregnancy. CDR3 nucleotides: TGTGCCACCACAGGACAGGGGGTTCAGCCCCAGCATTTT. Its protein is CATTGQGVQPQHF.